This T cell receptor (beta chain) was observed in a study of response to subunit inactivated influenza vaccine. Overall study results and limits: With each seasonal influenza vaccination, the authors suggested, few new T cells are recruited.

This clonotype was seen only a few times. Its antigen is unidentified. TCRdb recomputed calls from the RT-PCR reads with MiXCR, one row per CDR3 protein. Of about 800,000 distinct CDR3 sequences listed, 21% were seen once; the top ten hold about a tenth. Trimming shortened V by 6 bases and J by 3 bases, and 15 bases separated the two germline ends. CDR1 is MDHEN, CDR2 SYDVKM, per germline. The CDR3 is 14 amino acids. The source material was PBMCs from blood, sampled about 5 days after vaccination. This chain connects TRBV28 to TRBJ2-7, with D uncertain. This clonotype was obtained from a man aged 45-65 years who received an inactivated influenza vaccine. The CDR3 spells CASSSTGQFYEQYF. CDR3 DNA: TGTGCCAGCAGCTCAACGGGCCAATTCTACGAGCAGTACTTC.